The clone carrying this T cell receptor (beta chain) was counted a few times. This sample is drawn from a study of cytomegalovirus exposure and HLA in healthy donors. CDR1 is MNHEY, CDR2 SVGAGI, per germline. Trimming pared 0 bases from V and 11 bases from J, leaving 17 bases between. This CDR3 has 15 residues. PCR involved 60 Vbeta and 13 Jbeta primers. Profiled with immunoSEQ multiplex PCR; TCRdb holds only in-frame clones, not every one. The table shows roughly 120,000 clones, with about 72% occurring only once. Sequences were obtained from PBMCs. This receptor was taken from a middle-aged man in good health and CMV-seropositive. J is TRBJ1-5 and V is TRBV6-5, with D maybe TRBD1 (6 bases). The CDR3 nucleotides read TGTGCCAGCAGTTACTCGGAACAGGGCTACTCGACCCAGCATTTT. Protein product: CASSYSEQGYSTQHF.